The entry that follows covers one TCR beta chain sequence. Its cognate antigen has yet to be identified. Base qualities are not recorded, but no much larger clone differs from it by a single base. Participants in the prospective study were enrolled through a virtual design, were aged about 18 to 100 years, and lived in under 25 United States geographic areas. To assign participants to cohorts, the prospective study relied on clinical history that participants themselves reported in a screening survey and a study questionnaire. For ImmuneRACE Cohort 3, a participant was defined as recovered based on two consecutive negative NP/OP PCR tests, clearance by a healthcare professional, or resolution of symptoms. In the prospective study, whole blood, serum and a nasopharyngeal or oropharyngeal swab were collected from each participant by mobile phlebotomists. Participants in the prospective study had the option to provide additional blood draws and questionnaires over a 2-month period. Blood samples from the prospective study were shipped frozen or at room temperature prior to DNA extraction.

This sample stems from a study of blood T cell repertoires in COVID-19 (dated by TCRdb to the early 2020s). Regarding the complete study: Samples covering the acute and convalescent phases of COVID-19 were provided by collaborators in the United States, Italy and Spain. Subjects who had been exposed to COVID-19, were actively infected with it, or had recovered from it provided the deeply sampled blood TCRbeta repertoires that made up the dataset. The samples were drawn from two sources: the first 160 participants of the ongoing ImmuneRACE study, and over 1,000 subjects contributed by 6 global collaborators. The material from the prospective study consisted of cDNA or gDNA derived from T cells, B-cell-depleted T cells, or PBMCs. Nearly every sample came with metadata listing a de-identified subject ID, COVID-19 status, age in years and sex. Where available, HLA class I and class II types were taken from metadata supplied by the sample provider and were not determined by assay-based typing. The repertoires were released in a freely available public database intended as a resource for research on the immune response to SARS-CoV-2. Beyond this particular receptor, the publication reports: How much clinical and demographic metadata was included differed by source and by participant, and the metadata was provided uncurated.

TCRbeta CDR3 regions were amplified from genomic DNA by means of the immunoSEQ Assay, a bias-controlled multiplex PCR. Under the source paper's analysis protocol: The number of nucleated cells in each sample was estimated by amplification of reference gene primers within the assay. Sequence reads were collapsed and filtered to measure the absolute abundance of every unique TCRbeta CDR3 rearrangement. For each sample, productive Simpson clonality was calculated by taking the square root of Simpson's diversity index across productive rearrangements. Drawn from immuneACCESS, this table holds only the in-frame rearrangements with V and J called that TCRdb kept. Clones are partly lost; checked studies trace under half to an unresolved V gene and leave the rest unexplained. V, J and clone size derive from that table, while D and trimming were established from the DNA sequence. Across this sample there are 200,000 to 300,000 clones, with approximately 86% seen only once. The ten largest account for around 2.4% of the sample.

Sequencing was performed on PBMCs or T cells enriched from blood (not recorded which). The TCR originated in a young woman who had recovered from COVID-19.

In nucleotides, the sequence is TGCGCCAGCAGCTCGGTAACAGGGCATTTGAACACTGAAGCTTTCTTT. It translates to CASSSVTGHLNTEAFF. The chain joins TRBV5-1 to TRBJ1-1; possibly the D gene is TRBD1, per 6 matching bases. The CDR3 sequence holds 16 residues, the cysteine and phenylalanine included. Kept here is only the CDR3 DNA, which spans 48 bases and is read in frame from base 1. Trimming costs V 3 bases and J 0 bases, and their ends lie 15 bases apart. Via the germline V gene, CDR1 is SGHRS and CDR2 YFSETQ.